This is a list of T cell receptor beta chains from one sample in a study of cytomegalovirus exposure and HLA in healthy donors. Profiling relied on immunoSEQ multiplex PCR, and the TCRdb table lists in-frame clones only, not all of them. The sample consists of more than 150,000 clones, less than 90% of them appearing once. Sequenced input: PBMCs. These receptors were taken from a man aged 50 to 60 in good health and CMV-seronegative. The CDR3 runs from the conserved cysteine through the conserved F or W.

J: TRBJ2-7; V: TRBV4-3; CDR3: CASSQRTSGGAYEQYF
J: TRBJ2-1; V: TRBV18; CDR3: CASSLVAGEQFF
J: TRBJ1-5; V: TRBV4-3; CDR3: CASSQGQGGQPQHF
J: TRBJ1-5; V: TRBV7-3; CDR3: CASSSRQGQPQHF
J: TRBJ1-3; V: TRBV9; CDR3: CASSDLGAAGYTIYF
J: TRBJ2-7; V: TRBV30; CDR3: CAWSVRAMYEQYF
J: TRBJ1-6; V: TRBV9; CDR3: CASSVESRGDSPLHF
J: TRBJ1-2; V: TRBV7-9; CDR3: CSSSPAGANYGYTF
J: TRBJ2-7; V: TRBV12-5; CDR3: CASGANSIPPYEQYF
J: TRBJ2-1; V: TRBV5-1; CDR3: CASSFTSGAYNEQFF
J: TRBJ2-3; V: TRBV28; CDR3: CASSSSTGVPDTQYF
J: TRBJ2-3; V: TRBV4-2; CDR3: CASSESGTSTDTQYF
J: TRBJ2-7; V: TRBV10-3; CDR3: CAISAETYEQYF
J: TRBJ1-3; V: TRBV5-1; CDR3: CASSPSLQGYGNTIYF
J: TRBJ1-1; V: TRBV5-1; CDR3: CASSPREGGTEAFF
J: TRBJ2-1; V: TRBV7-3; CDR3: CASSLIRGDKNEQFF
J: TRBJ1-3; V: TRBV28; CDR3: CASSPPRRGSGNTIYF
J: TRBJ2-5; V: TRBV18; CDR3: CASSPPNRGETQYF
J: TRBJ2-1; V: TRBV20-1; CDR3: CSARDNNEQFF
J: TRBJ2-7; V: TRBV10-3; CDR3: CAITAGQGSEQYF
J: TRBJ2-5; V: TRBV7-3; CDR3: CASSLGTSGSAEETQYF
J: TRBJ2-3; V: TRBV30; CDR3: CAWGGTDTQYF
J: TRBJ2-5; V: TRBV7-2; CDR3: CASSLSQAETQYF
J: TRBJ2-5; V: TRBV18; CDR3: CASSHVDSRETQYF
J: TRBJ1-1; V: TRBV27; CDR3: CASSLSVNTEAFF
J: TRBJ1-3; V: TRBV9; CDR3: CASSVVPSGGSGNTIYF
J: TRBJ2-1; V: TRBV6-6; CDR3: CASSYSPGGGPEQFF
J: TRBJ1-1; V: TRBV7-9; CDR3: CASSSHTPYYRGMNTEAFF
J: TRBJ2-1; V: TRBV5-1; CDR3: CASSFLGGDSYNEQFF
J: TRBJ1-5; V: TRBV10-3; CDR3: CAPAGSQHF
J: TRBJ2-7; V: TRBV6-1; CDR3: CATQAGTGGFGEQYF
J: TRBJ2-3; V: TRBV6-5; CDR3: CASSYSSRVVDTQYF
J: TRBJ2-2; V: TRBV21-1; CDR3: CASGGVAGELFF
J: TRBJ2-3; V: TRBV6-5; CDR3: CASSSDYGRTDTQYF
J: TRBJ1-1; V: TRBV10-3; CDR3: CAIRPGTGHNEEAFF
J: TRBJ2-3; V: TRBV5-5; CDR3: CASSLVVDTQYF
J: TRBJ1-2; V: TRBV19; CDR3: CASSLGGAGGDGYTF
J: TRBJ1-1; V: TRBV5-1; CDR3: CASSLNPGHLNTEAFF
J: TRBJ1-5; V: TRBV19; CDR3: CASRDTGGWAQHF
J: TRBJ1-5; V: TRBV29-1; CDR3: CSADGERQPQHF
J: TRBJ2-1; V: TRBV30; CDR3: CSQAGYRNEQFF
J: TRBJ2-3; V: TRBV5-1; CDR3: CASSLAGLAGDTQYF
J: TRBJ1-5; V: TRBV28; CDR3: CASSSGLGERGQPQHF
J: TRBJ2-1; V: TRBV9; CDR3: CASSVGGFSYNEQFF
J: TRBJ1-1; V: TRBV7-8; CDR3: CASRIVGTGGKDTEAFF
J: TRBJ2-3; V: TRBV7-2; CDR3: CASSAQGTQYF
J: TRBJ2-3; V: TRBV5-1; CDR3: CASSLGRSTDTQYF
J: TRBJ2-7; V: TRBV19; CDR3: CASSISGSTAEQYF
J: TRBJ1-2; V: TRBV18; CDR3: CASSRDRESGYTF
J: TRBJ1-5; V: TRBV19; CDR3: CATRTAGDQPQHF
J: TRBJ1-1; V: TRBV6-5; CDR3: CASGQGATEAFF
J: TRBJ2-2; V: TRBV5-8; CDR3: CASSLAGLNTGELFF
J: TRBJ2-1; V: TRBV14; CDR3: CASSQDTGNEQFF
J: TRBJ2-2; V: TRBV9; CDR3: CASSVRTSGTPGELFF
J: TRBJ2-1; V: TRBV6-6; CDR3: CASSYSLAVSYNEQFF
J: TRBJ2-1; V: TRBV5-1; CDR3: CASSGSGGAFDEQFF